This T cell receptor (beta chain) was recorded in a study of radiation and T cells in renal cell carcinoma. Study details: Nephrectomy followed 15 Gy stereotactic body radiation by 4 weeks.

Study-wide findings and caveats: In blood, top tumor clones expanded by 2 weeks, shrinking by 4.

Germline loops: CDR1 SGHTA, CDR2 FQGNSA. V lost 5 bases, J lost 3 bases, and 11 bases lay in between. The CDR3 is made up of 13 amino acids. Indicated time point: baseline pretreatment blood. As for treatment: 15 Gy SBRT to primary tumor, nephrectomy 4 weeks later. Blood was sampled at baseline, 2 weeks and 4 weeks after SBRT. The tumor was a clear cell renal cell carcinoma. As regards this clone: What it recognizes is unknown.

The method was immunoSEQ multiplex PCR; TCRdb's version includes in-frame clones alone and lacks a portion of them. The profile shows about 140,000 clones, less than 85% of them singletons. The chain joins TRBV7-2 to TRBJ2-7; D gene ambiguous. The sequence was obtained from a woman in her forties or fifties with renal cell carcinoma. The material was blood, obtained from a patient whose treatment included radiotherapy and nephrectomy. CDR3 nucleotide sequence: TGTGCCAGCAGCGCCCATTGGGACTACGAGCAGTACTTC. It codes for CASSAHWDYEQYF.